The present T cell receptor beta chain was sequenced within a study of control samples from healthy donors and cancer patients. Generated by immunoSEQ multiplex PCR, the TCRdb table keeps only in-frame clones and is missing some. The sample includes some 7,000 clones, roughly 85% of them seen just once. The sequence came from a man in his sixties or seventies with lung cancer. The sample taken for sequencing was PBMCs.

CDR3 loop: CASSRGLADVYNEQFF. CDR3 DNA sequence: TGTGCCAGCAGTCGAGGACTAGCGGACGTCTACAATGAGCAGTTCTTC. V and J are TRBV6-2 or TRBV6-3 and TRBJ2-1, with 10 nucleotides matching TRBD2. Germline lookup yields CDR1 MNHEY and CDR2 SVGEGT. The J segment lost 3 bases and the V segment lost 5 bases, leaving 7 bases of the junction unmatched. The CDR3 runs 16 residues.